These T cell receptor beta chains were read from a single sample in a study of vaccination and CD4 T cells after COVID-19. Their antigens are not known. MiXCR, applied by TCRdb to the PCR reads, yields one record per CDR3 protein. This repertoire shows 3,500 to 4,000 distinct CDR3 sequences, around 14% found once; its top ten account for about 17%. Sequencing input: CD4+ T cells from blood, cultured in vitro. These TCRs come from a human donor who had recovered from COVID-19. The CDR3 runs from the conserved cysteine through the conserved F or W. The D gene is left open where the match is weak. Clone size is shown for a subset of rows, as once, few, many or a class of expanded clone.

D gene: NA
V gene: TRBV30
J gene: TRBJ1-5
clone size: NA
CDR3 protein: CAWSGGKYSNQPQHF
CDR3 DNA: TGTGCCTGGAGTGGCGGGAAGTATAGCAATCAGCCCCAGCATTTT

D gene: NA
V gene: TRBV6-5
J gene: TRBJ1-1
clone size: NA
CDR3 protein: CASSFQDGNTEAFF
CDR3 DNA: TGTGCCAGCAGTTTCCAGGACGGGAACACTGAAGCTTTCTTT

D gene: NA
V gene: TRBV2
J gene: TRBJ2-1
clone size: few
CDR3 protein: CASRSRTYNEQFF
CDR3 DNA: TGTGCCAGCAGGAGTAGGACCTACAATGAGCAGTTCTTC

D gene: TRBD1
V gene: TRBV12-3/TRBV12-4
J gene: TRBJ1-3
clone size: medium-sized
CDR3 protein: CASSLVPLSRGLGNTIYF
CDR3 DNA: TGTGCCAGCAGTTTAGTCCCCCTCAGCAGGGGGCTGGGAAACACCATATATTTT

D gene: TRBD1
V gene: TRBV5-8
J gene: TRBJ1-5
clone size: medium-sized
CDR3 protein: CASSPGTGVTRVGNQPQHF
CDR3 DNA: TGTGCCAGCAGCCCCGGGACAGGGGTAACTCGGGTCGGCAATCAGCCCCAGCATTTT

D gene: NA
V gene: TRBV6-1
J gene: TRBJ2-6
clone size: medium-sized
CDR3 protein: CASRGGSEIRQTAGANVLTF
CDR3 DNA: TGTGCCAGCAGAGGGGGGAGTGAGATTCGACAAACCGCTGGGGCCAACGTCCTGACTTTC

D gene: TRBD2
V gene: TRBV5-4
J gene: TRBJ2-2
clone size: few
CDR3 protein: CASSLAASGGAGELFF
CDR3 DNA: TGTGCCAGCAGCTTGGCGGCTAGCGGGGGGGCCGGGGAGCTGTTTTTT

D gene: TRBD1
V gene: TRBV20-1
J gene: TRBJ2-1
clone size: NA
CDR3 protein: CSAREEDRIRQGAGEQFF
CDR3 DNA: TGCAGTGCTAGAGAGGAGGACCGGATACGACAGGGGGCTGGTGAGCAGTTCTTC

D gene: NA
V gene: TRBV2
J gene: TRBJ1-1
clone size: NA
CDR3 protein: CASVPGTLNTEAFF
CDR3 DNA: TGTGCCAGCGTCCCCGGGACCCTAAACACTGAAGCTTTCTTT

D gene: NA
V gene: TRBV7-2
J gene: TRBJ2-7
clone size: NA
CDR3 protein: CASSLDASYEQYF
CDR3 DNA: TGTGCCAGCAGCCTGGACGCGTCCTACGAGCAGTACTTC

D gene: NA
V gene: TRBV3-1
J gene: TRBJ2-5
clone size: NA
CDR3 protein: CASSQGRAGRQETQYF
CDR3 DNA: TGTGCCAGCAGCCAAGGGAGGGCGGGGCGACAAGAGACCCAGTACTTC

D gene: NA
V gene: TRBV9
J gene: TRBJ1-2
clone size: few
CDR3 protein: CASSTVTGGYTF
CDR3 DNA: TGTGCCAGCTCGACAGTAACGGGTGGCTACACCTTC

D gene: NA
V gene: TRBV27
J gene: TRBJ2-7
clone size: NA
CDR3 protein: CATQAVTGLYEQYF
CDR3 DNA: TGTGCCACCCAGGCGGTAACAGGGCTCTACGAGCAGTACTTC

D gene: TRBD2
V gene: TRBV10-1
J gene: TRBJ2-3
clone size: NA
CDR3 protein: CAPGSGGAGTDTQYF
CDR3 DNA: TGCGCCCCGGGCAGCGGGGGGGCTGGAACAGATACGCAGTATTTT

D gene: NA
V gene: TRBV5-1
J gene: TRBJ1-2
clone size: few
CDR3 protein: CASSSATGGANYGYTF
CDR3 DNA: TGCGCCAGCAGCTCGGCAACGGGGGGGGCGAACTATGGCTACACCTTC

D gene: TRBD1
V gene: TRBV9
J gene: TRBJ2-1
clone size: NA
CDR3 protein: CASSGPDRGYYNEQFF
CDR3 DNA: TGTGCCAGCAGCGGCCCGGACAGGGGATATTACAATGAGCAGTTCTTC

D gene: NA
V gene: TRBV20-1
J gene: TRBJ1-2
clone size: medium-sized
CDR3 protein: CSAWKGDYGYTF
CDR3 DNA: TGCAGTGCCTGGAAAGGGGACTATGGCTACACCTTC

D gene: NA
V gene: TRBV7-8
J gene: TRBJ2-6
clone size: NA
CDR3 protein: CASSPRGLEFSGANVLTF
CDR3 DNA: TGTGCCAGCAGCCCTCGAGGACTGGAATTCTCTGGGGCCAACGTCCTGACTTTC

D gene: TRBD1
V gene: TRBV11-2
J gene: TRBJ2-7
clone size: few
CDR3 protein: CASSLDRVLVYEQYF
CDR3 DNA: TGTGCCAGCAGCTTGGACAGGGTTTTGGTCTACGAGCAGTACTTC

D gene: NA
V gene: TRBV30
J gene: TRBJ1-6
clone size: few
CDR3 protein: CAWTARPRGNSPLHF
CDR3 DNA: TGTGCCTGGACCGCTAGGCCCCGGGGAAATTCACCCCTCCACTTT

D gene: NA
V gene: TRBV4-1
J gene: TRBJ2-1
clone size: NA
CDR3 protein: CASSPKVSGGDNEQFF
CDR3 DNA: TGCGCCAGCAGCCCGAAGGTGTCAGGGGGGGACAATGAGCAGTTCTTC

D gene: NA
V gene: TRBV6-1
J gene: TRBJ1-5
clone size: medium-sized
CDR3 protein: CASSEGNQPQHF
CDR3 DNA: TGTGCCAGCAGTGAAGGCAATCAGCCCCAGCATTTT

D gene: TRBD2
V gene: TRBV20-1
J gene: TRBJ2-7
clone size: few
CDR3 protein: CSARDYQRGAYEQYF
CDR3 DNA: TGCAGTGCTAGAGATTACCAGCGGGGGGCCTACGAGCAGTACTTC

D gene: TRBD1
V gene: TRBV10-3
J gene: TRBJ1-5
clone size: NA
CDR3 protein: CAISESPVGQGKFASNQPQHF
CDR3 DNA: TGTGCCATCAGTGAGTCTCCGGTCGGACAGGGGAAGTTTGCGAGCAATCAGCCCCAGCATTTT

D gene: TRBD2
V gene: TRBV11-3
J gene: TRBJ2-5
clone size: NA
CDR3 protein: CASSPGLAGSQETQYF
CDR3 DNA: TGTGCCAGCAGCCCAGGACTAGCGGGGAGCCAAGAGACCCAGTACTTC

D gene: TRBD1
V gene: TRBV19
J gene: TRBJ1-4
clone size: few
CDR3 protein: CASSGQGLEKLFF
CDR3 DNA: TGTGCCAGTAGTGGACAGGGGCTTGAAAAACTGTTTTTT

D gene: NA
V gene: TRBV25-1
J gene: TRBJ2-5
clone size: medium-sized
CDR3 protein: CASSRRSGETQYF
CDR3 DNA: TGTGCCAGCAGCCGGAGATCGGGGGAGACCCAGTACTTC

D gene: NA
V gene: TRBV2
J gene: TRBJ2-3
clone size: few
CDR3 protein: CASNVGTDTQYF
CDR3 DNA: TGTGCCAGCAATGTGGGCACAGATACGCAGTATTTT

D gene: TRBD1
V gene: TRBV5-1
J gene: TRBJ1-2
clone size: NA
CDR3 protein: CASSQGGEGYGYTF
CDR3 DNA: TGCGCCAGCAGCCAAGGGGGCGAAGGCTATGGCTACACCTTC

D gene: NA
V gene: TRBV11-2
J gene: TRBJ2-7
clone size: few
CDR3 protein: CASSPTTGTPFYEQYF
CDR3 DNA: TGTGCCAGCAGCCCGACCACCGGGACTCCATTCTACGAGCAGTACTTC

D gene: NA
V gene: TRBV5-4
J gene: TRBJ2-7
clone size: NA
CDR3 protein: CASSADSSSYEQYF
CDR3 DNA: TGTGCCAGCAGCGCGGACTCGAGCTCCTACGAGCAGTACTTC

D gene: TRBD1
V gene: TRBV6-2/TRBV6-3
J gene: TRBJ1-3
clone size: few
CDR3 protein: CASSFTTGPGNTIYF
CDR3 DNA: TGTGCCAGCAGTTTCACGACAGGGCCTGGAAACACCATATATTTT

D gene: TRBD1
V gene: TRBV20-1
J gene: TRBJ2-7
clone size: NA
CDR3 protein: CSAPRSGQSSYEQYF
CDR3 DNA: TGCAGTGCTCCAAGGTCGGGACAGAGCTCCTACGAGCAGTACTTC

D gene: NA
V gene: TRBV6-1
J gene: TRBJ1-1
clone size: medium-sized
CDR3 protein: CASSEKEGTEAFF
CDR3 DNA: TGTGCCAGCAGTGAAAAGGAGGGCACTGAAGCTTTCTTT

D gene: TRBD1
V gene: TRBV6-5
J gene: TRBJ1-3
clone size: few
CDR3 protein: CASSYSTGAIDRNTIYF
CDR3 DNA: TGTGCCAGCAGTTACTCGACAGGGGCCATCGATAGAAACACCATATATTTT

D gene: NA
V gene: TRBV19
J gene: TRBJ1-3
clone size: few
CDR3 protein: CASKLMGASGNTIYF
CDR3 DNA: TGTGCCAGTAAATTGATGGGGGCCTCTGGAAACACCATATATTTT

D gene: NA
V gene: TRBV6-1
J gene: TRBJ1-1
clone size: medium-sized
CDR3 protein: CASTPGTLRNTEAFF
CDR3 DNA: TGTGCCAGCACCCCAGGGACCCTCAGGAACACTGAAGCTTTCTTT

D gene: NA
V gene: TRBV20-1
J gene: TRBJ1-1
clone size: medium-sized
CDR3 protein: CSALTGYYMNTEAFF
CDR3 DNA: TGCAGTGCCTTAACAGGTTACTACATGAACACTGAAGCTTTCTTT

D gene: TRBD1
V gene: TRBV5-1
J gene: TRBJ2-7
clone size: NA
CDR3 protein: CASSPIQGNRHEQYF
CDR3 DNA: TGCGCCAGCAGCCCGATACAGGGGAATCGGCACGAGCAGTACTTC

D gene: NA
V gene: TRBV12-3/TRBV12-4
J gene: TRBJ1-5
clone size: medium-sized
CDR3 protein: CASSLTEWGNQPQHF
CDR3 DNA: TGTGCCAGCAGTTTAACCGAATGGGGCAATCAGCCCCAGCATTTT

D gene: TRBD1
V gene: TRBV12-3/TRBV12-4
J gene: TRBJ1-1
clone size: medium-sized
CDR3 protein: CASSHLLQGLKAFF
CDR3 DNA: TGTGCCAGCAGTCACCTTCTACAGGGGCTAAAAGCTTTCTTT

D gene: NA
V gene: TRBV20-1
J gene: TRBJ2-7
clone size: NA
CDR3 protein: CSARGLALYEQYF
CDR3 DNA: TGCAGTGCTAGAGGGCTAGCGCTCTACGAGCAGTACTTC

D gene: NA
V gene: TRBV5-6
J gene: TRBJ1-2
clone size: NA
CDR3 protein: CASSLGVVYGYTF
CDR3 DNA: TGTGCCAGCAGCTTGGGGGTAGTCTATGGCTACACCTTC

D gene: TRBD1
V gene: TRBV28
J gene: TRBJ2-7
clone size: few
CDR3 protein: CASKQGDYEQYF
CDR3 DNA: TGTGCCAGCAAACAGGGGGACTACGAGCAGTACTTC

D gene: NA
V gene: TRBV20-1
J gene: TRBJ1-1
clone size: medium-sized
CDR3 protein: CSASVGQMNTEAFF
CDR3 DNA: TGCAGTGCTAGCGTCGGGCAGATGAACACTGAAGCTTTCTTT

D gene: NA
V gene: TRBV18
J gene: TRBJ1-2
clone size: NA
CDR3 protein: CASSPQGRHYGYTF
CDR3 DNA: TGTGCCAGCTCACCCCAGGGGCGCCACTATGGCTACACCTTC

D gene: TRBD1
V gene: TRBV5-1
J gene: TRBJ1-6
clone size: few
CDR3 protein: CASSLQTGANSPLHF
CDR3 DNA: TGCGCCAGCAGCTTGCAGACAGGGGCGAATTCACCCCTCCACTTT